A selection of T cell receptor beta chains follows, all from one sample in a study of cytotoxic CD8 clonotypes in ibrutinib-treated CLL. TCRdb's copy holds only in-frame clones and misses some; the assay was immunoSEQ multiplex PCR. This sample has approximately 24,000 clones, with 78% found just once. Sequenced material: PBMCs, taken before ibrutinib treatment. Receptor source: a human donor with chronic lymphocytic leukemia. The CDR3 runs from the conserved cysteine through the conserved F or W. The D gene is left open where the match is weak. Clone size is stated in some rows and not others, as once, few, many or a class when expanded.

CDR3aa,CDR3nt,len,abundance,j_gene,v_gene,d_gene
CASILYSSYEQYF,TGTGCCAGCATACTTTATAGCTCCTACGAGCAGTACTTC,13,NA,TRBJ2-7,TRBV2,NA
CASSPQGGQNTGELFF,TGTGCCAGCAGCCCCCAGGGGGGCCAGAACACCGGGGAGCTGTTTTTT,16,NA,TRBJ2-2,TRBV5-4,NA
CASSGAIQTTYEQYF,TGTGCCAGCAGCGGGGCTATACAGACTACCTACGAGCAGTACTTC,15,NA,TRBJ2-7,TRBV14,NA
CASRGQVPNTEAFF,TGTGCCAGCAGAGGTCAGGTACCGAACACTGAAGCTTTCTTT,14,NA,TRBJ1-1,TRBV6-1,NA
CSVDTREAQYF,TGCAGCGTTGACACACGAGAAGCCCAGTACTTC,11,NA,TRBJ2-5,TRBV29-1,NA
CASSEAIVPRDTNSGNTIYF,TGTGCCAGCAGTGAAGCGATTGTCCCCCGGGACACCAACTCTGGAAACACCATATATTTT,20,NA,TRBJ1-3,TRBV2,NA
CASSEGWLAPQETQYF,TGTGCCAGCAGTGAAGGGTGGTTAGCGCCCCAAGAGACCCAGTACTTC,16,NA,TRBJ2-5,TRBV2,NA
CASSSAGIYNEQFF,TGTGCCAGCAGTTCAGCGGGAATCTACAATGAGCAGTTCTTC,14,NA,TRBJ2-1,TRBV27,TRBD2
CASSPNYGYTF,TGTGCCAGCAGTCCAAACTATGGCTACACCTTC,11,few,TRBJ1-2,TRBV6-6,NA
CSVENISLGADTQYF,TGCAGCGTTGAAAATATAAGTCTAGGTGCAGATACGCAGTATTTT,15,NA,TRBJ2-3,TRBV29-1,NA
CASSVALLAGEEQFF,TGTGCCAGCAGCGTAGCTCTACTAGCGGGAGAGGAGCAGTTCTTC,15,NA,TRBJ2-1,TRBV9,TRBD2
CASSLGTGRHGYTF,TGTGCCAGCAGCTTGGGGACAGGGAGGCATGGCTACACCTTC,14,NA,TRBJ1-2,TRBV5-5,TRBD1
CASSYGSISSYNEQFF,TGTGCCAGCAGTTACGGATCAATCAGTTCCTACAATGAGCAGTTCTTC,16,NA,TRBJ2-1,TRBV6-5,NA